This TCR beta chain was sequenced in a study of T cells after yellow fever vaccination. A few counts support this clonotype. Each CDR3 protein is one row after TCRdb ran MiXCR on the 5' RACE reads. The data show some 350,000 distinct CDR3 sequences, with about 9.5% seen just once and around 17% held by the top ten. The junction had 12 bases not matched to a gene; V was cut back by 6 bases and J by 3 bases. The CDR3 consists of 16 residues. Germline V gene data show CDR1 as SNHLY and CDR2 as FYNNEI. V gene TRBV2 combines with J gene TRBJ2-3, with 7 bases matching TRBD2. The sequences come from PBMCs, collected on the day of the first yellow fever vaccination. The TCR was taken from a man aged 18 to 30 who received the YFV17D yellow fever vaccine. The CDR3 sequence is CASRPLGGGFTDTQYF. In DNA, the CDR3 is TGTGCCAGCAGGCCCCTGGGCGGGGGATTTACAGATACGCAGTATTTT.